This T cell receptor (beta chain) was sequenced in a study of beta chain features in type 1 diabetes. The study's findings and limits: Moderate yet significant TCRB CDR3 shortening was seen in Type 1 diabetes patients in all four CD4+ subsets.

This clone was seen more than once but under ten times. Its antigen is as yet unknown. From germline, CDR1 is SGHVS and CDR2 FNYEAQ. The CDR3 consists of 21 residues. Trimming pared 1 base from V and 0 bases from J, leaving 26 bases between. Sorting of CD4+ naive, central memory, regulatory and stem cell-like memory cells was performed via CD45RO/CCR7/CD25/CD127/CD95/CD27. Sequencing targeted expressed TCRB transcripts, as all isolated RNA had been reverse transcribed. TCRdb's copy holds only in-frame clones and misses some; the assay was immunoSEQ multiplex PCR. This table has under 950,000 clones, roughly 15% appearing once.

The TCR sequence derives from a woman aged 18-29 years in good health. V usage is TRBV7-6 and J usage is TRBJ2-3; D possibly corresponds to TRBD2 (6 bases). The sequenced sample was naive CD4+ T cells from blood. CDR3 DNA sequence: TGTGCCAGCAGCTTAGGGGCCCACCGGGGGATTCCTATCTCTAGCACAGATACGCAGTATTTT. Its protein product is CASSLGAHRGIPISSTDTQYF.